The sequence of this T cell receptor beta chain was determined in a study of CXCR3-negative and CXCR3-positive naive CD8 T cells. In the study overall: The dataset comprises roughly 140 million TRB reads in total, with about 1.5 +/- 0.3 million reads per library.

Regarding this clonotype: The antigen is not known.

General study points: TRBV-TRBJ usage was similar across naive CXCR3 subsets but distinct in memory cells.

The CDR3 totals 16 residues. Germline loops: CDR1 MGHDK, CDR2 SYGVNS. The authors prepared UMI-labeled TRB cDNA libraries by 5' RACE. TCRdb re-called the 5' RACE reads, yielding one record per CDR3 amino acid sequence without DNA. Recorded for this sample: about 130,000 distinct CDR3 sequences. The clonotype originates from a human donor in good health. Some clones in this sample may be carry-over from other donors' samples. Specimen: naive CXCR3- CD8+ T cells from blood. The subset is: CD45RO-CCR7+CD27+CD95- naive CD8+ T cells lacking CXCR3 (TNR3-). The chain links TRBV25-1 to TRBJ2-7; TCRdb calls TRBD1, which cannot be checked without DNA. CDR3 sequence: CASSDPGQGMIGEQYF.